Shown below are 16 T cell receptor beta chains from a single sample sequenced in a study of spatial heterogeneity in lung cancer. One entry per CDR3 protein results from TCRdb running MiXCR on the 5' RACE reads. The sample includes 40,000 to 45,000 distinct CDR3 sequences, around 13% of them seen just once. Time point meaning: sample taken at primary tumor resection. The input material, whole RNA from tumor, nontumor lung or frozen PBMC, was sequenced unsorted. Specimen: PBMCs, collected at surgery. The receptors here all came from a male donor with early-stage non-small cell lung cancer.

The chain couples TRBV28 to TRBJ2-1, with 9 bases lining up with TRBD2. This CDR3 has 16 residues. Unmatched junction bases numbered 9, after V lost 4 bases and J lost 5 bases. Germline V gene sequence: CDR1 MDHEN, CDR2 SYDVKM. In nucleotides, the CDR3 is TGTGCCAGCAGTTCACTAGGGACTAGCAGGGACAATGAGCAGTTCTTC. It is translated as CASSSLGTSRDNEQFF.

In DNA, the CDR3 is TGTGCCAGCAGCAAAGGGAATGGACTAGCGGGAGACTCTGGGGCCAACGTCCTGACTTTC. Translation: CASSKGNGLAGDSGANVLTF. This rearrangement joins TRBV21-1 to TRBJ2-6; the listed D gene, TRBD2, was not tested against the DNA. TRBV21-1 is recorded as a pseudogene. The CDR3 totals 20 residues.

This clonotype has just a few counts. The chain carries TRBV4-2 and TRBJ2-5; D assignment may be TRBD1 or TRBD2 (5 bases each). V dropped 0 bases and J dropped 5 bases, with 10 bases sitting between them. This CDR3 comprises 14 residues. Germline CDR1 and CDR2: LGHNA and YNFKEQ. CDR3 in DNA: TGTGCCAGCAGCCAAGAGATGGGGGAGGAGACCCAGTACTTC. It encodes CASSQEMGEETQYF.

Many counts were recorded for this clonotype. This sequence joins TRBV20-1 and TRBJ2-3; TRBD2 aligns across 9 bases. This CDR3 has 15 amino acids. Germline CDR1 is DFQATT and CDR2 is SNEGSKA (reference sequence). J was trimmed by 4 bases and V by 0 bases; bases with no gene match: 5. CDR3: CSARDAGGSADTQYF. Written as DNA, the CDR3 is TGCAGTGCTAGAGATGCGGGAGGGAGCGCAGATACGCAGTATTTT.

This clonotype has more than one count but fewer than ten. The chain employs TRBV6-6 and TRBJ2-3; 8 bases agree with TRBD1. J lost 5 bases, V lost 5 bases, and 6 bases had no gene match. CDR3 length: 14 residues. CDR1 is MNHNY, CDR2 SVGAGI, per germline (reference sequence). The DNA of the CDR3 is TGTGCCAGCAGTCTCGGACAGGGAATAGATACGCAGTATTTT. This codes for CASSLGQGIDTQYF.

The V call is TRBV12-3 or TRBV12-4, the J call TRBJ1-4, with 7 bases fitting TRBD1. Trimming removed 4 bases from V and 7 bases from J; junction bases left unmatched: 3. The CDR3 runs 13 residues. The CDR3 coding sequence is TGTGCCAGCAGTTCTCCAGGGGGTGAAAAACTGTTTTTT. Encoded protein: CASSSPGGEKLFF.

The sample holds many counts of this clonotype. The chain has TRBV7-6 and TRBJ1-5; 10 nucleotides agree with TRBD1. Germline CDR1 is SGHVS and CDR2 is FNYEAQ. CDR3 length equals 15 residues. The trim removed 1 base at V and 5 bases at J, leaving 2 bases unmatched. The CDR3 spells CASSLVGTGDQPQHF. CDR3 sequence (DNA): TGTGCCAGCAGCTTAGTTGGGACAGGGGATCAGCCCCAGCATTTT.

This clonotype was seen at least ten times. The chain combines TRBV12-5 with TRBJ1-1, with D unresolved. The CDR3 has 13 amino acids. Germline CDR1 and CDR2: LGHNT and FRNRAP. V dropped 6 bases and J dropped 4 bases, with 12 bases sitting between them. The CDR3 sequence is CASGTDPRTEAFF. The CDR3 DNA is TGTGCTAGTGGCACGGACCCTCGCACTGAAGCTTTCTTT. Full variable domain (missing parts from reference TRBV12-5 and TRBJ1-1): DARVTQTPRHKVTEMGQEVTMRCQPILGHNTVFWYRQTMMQGLELLAYFRNRAPLDDSGMPKDRFSAEMPDATLATLKIQPSEPRDSAVYFCASGTDPRTEAFFGQGTRLTVV.

This clonotype was counted only a few times. The chain has TRBV7-2 and TRBJ2-7, with 9 bases that match TRBD1. CDR3 length: 13 residues. J gave up 6 bases and V 6 bases, and 6 bases lay outside the gene matches. The germline V gene has CDR1 SGHTA and CDR2 FQGNSA. The CDR3 protein is CASRSNRGREQYF. CDR3 sequence (DNA): TGTGCCAGCAGATCGAACAGGGGGCGCGAGCAGTACTTC.

The rearrangement joins TRBV5-6 to TRBJ1-6; D may be TRBD1 (5 bases). The CDR3 runs 16 residues. Germline-derived CDR1 and CDR2 are SGHDT and YYEEEE. The germline V and J ends were trimmed by 4 bases and 0 bases, with 11 bases remaining between them. CDR3 nucleotide sequence: TGTGCCAGCAGCGAACCGACAGTCTCCTATAATTCACCCCTCCACTTT. This encodes CASSEPTVSYNSPLHF.

This clonotype was seen ten or more times. The chain has TRBV9 and TRBJ1-1; possible D gene TRBD1, 6 bases. CDR3 length: 15 amino acids. Germline values: CDR1 SGDLS, CDR2 YYNGEE. Trimming removed 4 bases at V and 5 bases at J, with 18 bases between. The CDR3 protein is CASSIRPTGETEAFF. The CDR3 coding sequence is TGTGCCAGCAGCATACGACCGACAGGTGAAACTGAAGCTTTCTTT.

This clonotype was seen repeatedly, ten times or more. The rearrangement links TRBV3-1 to TRBJ2-5, with D possibly matching TRBD1 (6 bases). The V gene's germline CDR1 is LGHDT and CDR2 YNNKEL (reference sequence). With 4 bases removed from V and 9 bases from J, the gap between germline ends came to 18 bases. The CDR3 is made up of 14 amino acids. CDR3 in amino acids: CASSLQGQPRAQYF. The DNA of the CDR3 is TGTGCCAGCAGCCTTCAAGGACAGCCCAGGGCCCAGTACTTC.

This clonotype was observed a few times. The CDR3 loop reads CASTVAGGSYNEQFF. CDR3 in DNA: TGTGCCAGCACCGTAGCGGGAGGCTCCTACAATGAGCAGTTCTTC. The J gene is TRBJ2-1, the V gene TRBV12-3 or TRBV12-4; TRBD2 matches 10 bases. The CDR3 is 15 residues long. J gave up 0 bases and V 7 bases, and 3 bases lay outside the gene matches.

This clonotype came up many times. The chain employs TRBV6-2 or TRBV6-3 and TRBJ1-2; D is uncertain. Germline loops: CDR1 MNHEY, CDR2 SVGEGT. The V and J ends lost 7 bases and 0 bases respectively, with 6 bases between them. This CDR3 contains 12 residues. The CDR3 spells CASIGANYGYTF. The DNA of the CDR3 is TGTGCCAGCATCGGTGCTAACTATGGCTACACCTTC.

A few counts support this clonotype. This sequence joins TRBV19 and TRBJ1-2; a possible D gene is TRBD1 (5 bases). This CDR3 spans 14 amino acids. Germline lookup yields CDR1 LNHDA and CDR2 SQIVND (reference sequence). V was clipped by 5 bases and J by 4 bases, with 14 bases between them. The chain's CDR3 is CASSEQTGAYGYTF. The CDR3 nucleotides read TGTGCCAGTAGTGAGCAAACAGGCGCCTATGGCTACACCTTC.

Note on this clonotype: A read error may produce the germline difference seen at one junction end. This sequence joins TRBV29-1 and TRBJ2-4; 13 nucleotides align to TRBD2. The V gene's germline CDR1 is SQVTM and CDR2 ANQGSEA. CDR3 size: 15 residues. CDR3 protein: CSAIGLAGATNIQYF. The DNA of the CDR3 is TGCAGCGCAATTGGACTAGCGGGGGCCACAAACATTCAGTACTTC.